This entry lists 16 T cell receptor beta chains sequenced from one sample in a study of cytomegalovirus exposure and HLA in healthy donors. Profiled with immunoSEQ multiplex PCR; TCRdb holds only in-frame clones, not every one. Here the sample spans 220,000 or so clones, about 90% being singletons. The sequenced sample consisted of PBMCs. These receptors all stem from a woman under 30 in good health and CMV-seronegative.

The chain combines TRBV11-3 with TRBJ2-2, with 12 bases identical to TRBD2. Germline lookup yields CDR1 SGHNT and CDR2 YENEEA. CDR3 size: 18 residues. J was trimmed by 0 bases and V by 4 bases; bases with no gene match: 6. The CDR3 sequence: CASSSRGLAGTNTGELFF. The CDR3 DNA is TGTGCCAGCAGCTCCCGCGGACTAGCGGGGACGAACACCGGGGAGCTGTTTTTT.

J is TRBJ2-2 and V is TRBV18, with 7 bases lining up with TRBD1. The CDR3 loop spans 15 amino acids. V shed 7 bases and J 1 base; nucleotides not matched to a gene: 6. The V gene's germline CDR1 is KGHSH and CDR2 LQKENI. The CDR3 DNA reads TGTGCCAGCTATTTCCGACAGGGGAACACCGGGGAGCTGTTTTTT. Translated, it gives CASYFRQGNTGELFF.

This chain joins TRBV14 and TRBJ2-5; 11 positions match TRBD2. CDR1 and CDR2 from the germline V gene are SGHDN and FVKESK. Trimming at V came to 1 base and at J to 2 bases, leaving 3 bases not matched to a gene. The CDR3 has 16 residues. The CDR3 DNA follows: TGTGCCAGCAGCCAAGGTAGCGGGAGGGGACAAGAGACCCAGTACTTC. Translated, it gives CASSQGSGRGQETQYF.

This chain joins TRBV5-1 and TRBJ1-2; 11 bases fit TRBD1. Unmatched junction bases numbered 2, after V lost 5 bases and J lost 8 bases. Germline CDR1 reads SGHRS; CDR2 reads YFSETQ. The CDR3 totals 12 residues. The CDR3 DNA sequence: TGCGCCAGCAGAAGGACAGGGGGCGGCTACACCTTC. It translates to CASRRTGGGYTF.

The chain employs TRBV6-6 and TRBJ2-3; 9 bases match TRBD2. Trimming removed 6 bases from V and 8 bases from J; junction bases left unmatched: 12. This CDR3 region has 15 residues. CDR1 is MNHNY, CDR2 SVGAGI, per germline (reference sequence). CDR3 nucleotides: TGTGCCAGCAGAAATGACCAAGCGGGAGGAGGTACGCAGTATTTT. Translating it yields CASRNDQAGGGTQYF.

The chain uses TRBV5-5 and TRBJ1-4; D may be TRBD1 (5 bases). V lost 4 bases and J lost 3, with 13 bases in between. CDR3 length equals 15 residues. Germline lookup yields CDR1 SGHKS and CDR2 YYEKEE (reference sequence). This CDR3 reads CASSPNGGSNEKLFF. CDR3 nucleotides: TGTGCCAGCAGCCCGAACGGGGGATCTAATGAAAAACTGTTTTTT.

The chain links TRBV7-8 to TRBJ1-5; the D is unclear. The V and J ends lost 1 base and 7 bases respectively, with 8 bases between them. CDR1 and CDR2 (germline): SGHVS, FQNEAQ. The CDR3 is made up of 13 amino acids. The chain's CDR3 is CASSLVGGQPQHF. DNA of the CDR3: TGTGCCAGCAGCTTAGTCGGAGGCCAGCCCCAGCATTTT.

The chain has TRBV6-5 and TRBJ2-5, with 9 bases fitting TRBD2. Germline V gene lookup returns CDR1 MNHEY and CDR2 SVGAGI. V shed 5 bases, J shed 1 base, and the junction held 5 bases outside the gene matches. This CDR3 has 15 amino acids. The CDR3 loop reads CASSMTSGSQETQYF. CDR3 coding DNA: TGTGCCAGCAGTATGACTAGCGGATCCCAAGAGACCCAGTACTTC.

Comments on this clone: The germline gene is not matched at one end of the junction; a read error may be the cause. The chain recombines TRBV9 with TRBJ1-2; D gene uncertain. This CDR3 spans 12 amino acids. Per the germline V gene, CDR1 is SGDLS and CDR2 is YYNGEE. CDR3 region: CASSAHITAKVF. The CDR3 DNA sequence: TGTGCCAGCAGCGCACACATCACAGCTAAGGTCTTC.

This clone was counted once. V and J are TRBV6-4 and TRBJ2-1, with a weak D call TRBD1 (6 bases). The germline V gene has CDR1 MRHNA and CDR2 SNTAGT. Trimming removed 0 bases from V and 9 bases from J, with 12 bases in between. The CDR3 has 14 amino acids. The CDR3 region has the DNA TGTGCCAGCAGTGACTCGAGGGGGTTCGGTGAGCAGTTCTTC. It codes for CASSDSRGFGEQFF.

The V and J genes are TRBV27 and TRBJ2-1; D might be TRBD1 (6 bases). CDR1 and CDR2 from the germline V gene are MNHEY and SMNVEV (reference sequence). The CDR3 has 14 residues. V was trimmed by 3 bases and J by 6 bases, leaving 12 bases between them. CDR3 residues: CASSFGRDINEQFF. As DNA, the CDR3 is TGTGCCAGCAGTTTTGGCCGGGACATCAATGAGCAGTTCTTC.

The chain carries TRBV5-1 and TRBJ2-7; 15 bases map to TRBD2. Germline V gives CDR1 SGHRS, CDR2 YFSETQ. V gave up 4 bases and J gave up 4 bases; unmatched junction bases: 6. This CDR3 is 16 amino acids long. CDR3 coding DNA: TGCGCCAGCAGCGTCGGGACTAGCGGGAGGAAGTACGAGCAGTACTTC. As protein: CASSVGTSGRKYEQYF.

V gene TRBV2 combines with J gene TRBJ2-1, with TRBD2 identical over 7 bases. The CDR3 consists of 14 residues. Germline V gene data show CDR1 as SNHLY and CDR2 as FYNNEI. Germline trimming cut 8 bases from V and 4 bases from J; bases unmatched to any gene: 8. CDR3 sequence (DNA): TGTGCCAGCCAGGCTAGCGGCCTGTACAATGAGCAGTTCTTC. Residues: CASQASGLYNEQFF.

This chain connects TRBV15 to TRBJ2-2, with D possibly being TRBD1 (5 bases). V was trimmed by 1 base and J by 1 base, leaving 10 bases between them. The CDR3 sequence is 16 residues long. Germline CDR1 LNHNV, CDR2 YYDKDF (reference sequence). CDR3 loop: CATSRGGAQNTGELFF. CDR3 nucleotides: TGTGCCACCAGCAGAGGTGGGGCCCAGAACACCGGGGAGCTGTTTTTT. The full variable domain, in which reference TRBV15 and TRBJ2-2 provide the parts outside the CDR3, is DAMVIQNPRYQVTQFGKPVTLSCSQTLNHNVMYWYQQKSSQAPKLLFHYYDKDFNNEADTPDNFQSRRPNTSFCFLDIRSPGLGDTAMYLCATSRGGAQNTGELFFGEGSRLTVL.

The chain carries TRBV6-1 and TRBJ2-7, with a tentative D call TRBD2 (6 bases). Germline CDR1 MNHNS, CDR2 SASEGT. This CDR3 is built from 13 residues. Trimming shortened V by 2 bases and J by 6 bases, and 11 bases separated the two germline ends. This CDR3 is CASSEWRGGEQYF. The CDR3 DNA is TGTGCCAGCAGTGAATGGAGGGGCGGCGAGCAGTACTTC.

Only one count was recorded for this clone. The chain's CDR3 is CAWGLVNTGELFF. For the CDR3, the DNA is TGTGCCTGGGGTCTAGTTAACACCGGGGAGCTGTTTTTT. This chain joins TRBV30 and TRBJ2-2; no firm D call. This CDR3 region has 13 residues. Deletions cut 5 bases from V and 2 bases from J, with 9 bases between. Germline V gene lookup returns CDR1 GTSNPN and CDR2 SVGIG (reference sequence).